A selection of T cell receptor beta chains follows, all from one sample in a study of blood T cell repertoires in COVID-19. Profiled with immunoSEQ multiplex PCR; TCRdb holds only in-frame clones, not every one. The data show 150,000 or so clones, with around 90% seen just once and approximately 3.8% held by the top ten. The specimen sequenced was PBMCs or T cells enriched from blood (not recorded which). These receptor sequences come from a woman between 40 and 55 years old who had been exposed to COVID-19. Both conserved end residues are part of each CDR3. D genes are given only for firm matches. A clone size is listed for some rows: how often the clone was seen (once, few, many), or a class if it is expanded.

D gene	V gene	clone size	J gene	CDR3 protein	CDR3 DNA
-	TRBV7-2	-	TRBJ2-7	CASSPTIQARGEQYF	TGTGCCAGCAGCCCAACTATACAGGCGCGGGGCGAGCAGTACTTC
TRBD1	TRBV6-5	-	TRBJ1-4	CASSYSPGQQEKLFF	TGTGCCAGCAGTTACAGCCCGGGACAGCAGGAAAAACTGTTTTTT
TRBD1	TRBV4-1	-	TRBJ1-2	CASSQPTSGDSEDRYGYTF	TGCGCCAGCAGCCAACCCACTTCCGGGGACAGCGAAGACCGATATGGCTACACCTTC
TRBD2	TRBV12-5	-	TRBJ2-7	CASGTTLSGGPRDEQYF	TGTGCTAGTGGTACCACTCTCTCGGGAGGGCCTCGGGACGAGCAGTACTTC
-	TRBV6-4	-	TRBJ2-1	CASSDGEGAYNEQFF	TGTGCCAGCAGTGACGGGGAGGGGGCCTACAATGAGCAGTTCTTC
-	TRBV5-6	-	TRBJ1-1	CASSFGIRAFF	TGTGCCAGCAGCTTTGGAATCAGGGCTTTCTTT
-	TRBV7-2	-	TRBJ1-4	CASRRSGTPNEKLFF	TGTGCCAGCAGACGATCCGGGACACCCAATGAAAAACTGTTTTTT
TRBD2	TRBV19	-	TRBJ2-1	CASQMGGGHNEQFF	TGTGCCAGCCAAATGGGCGGGGGGCACAATGAGCAGTTCTTC
-	TRBV7-8	many	TRBJ2-7	CASSFREGNSYEQYF	TGTGCCAGCAGCTTCAGGGAAGGTAATAGCTACGAGCAGTACTTC
TRBD1	TRBV5-1	-	TRBJ2-1	CASNRDRGRNEQFF	TGCGCCAGCAACCGGGACAGGGGGCGGAATGAGCAGTTCTTC
-	TRBV10-2	-	TRBJ1-4	CASSEREQVEKLFF	TGCGCCAGCAGTGAGAGGGAACAGGTTGAAAAACTGTTTTTT
TRBD1	TRBV5-1	-	TRBJ1-1	CASSLRTGTTEAFF	TGCGCCAGCAGCTTGAGGACAGGGACCACTGAAGCTTTCTTT
-	TRBV5-1	-	TRBJ2-7	CASSLGQTLAPYEQYF	TGCGCCAGCAGCTTGGGACAGACGTTAGCTCCCTACGAGCAGTACTTC
TRBD1	TRBV2	once	TRBJ2-7	CASSASGQPSPYEQYF	TGTGCCAGCAGCGCCTCGGGACAGCCGAGCCCCTACGAGCAGTACTTC
-	TRBV28	once	TRBJ2-1	CASEGNNEQFF	TGTGCCAGCGAGGGAAACAATGAGCAGTTCTTC
TRBD2	TRBV10-3	once	TRBJ2-5	CAISETGLEETQYF	TGTGCCATCAGTGAGACCGGACTAGAAGAGACCCAGTACTTC
TRBD1	TRBV19	-	TRBJ2-2	CASSPSGTGRDGELFF	TGTGCCAGTAGCCCCTCCGGGACAGGGCGTGACGGGGAGCTGTTTTTT
TRBD1	TRBV14	many	TRBJ2-6	CASSQADYRGLGANVLTF	TGTGCCAGCAGCCAAGCGGATTACAGGGGGCTTGGGGCCAACGTCCTGACTTTC
TRBD1	TRBV5-1	-	TRBJ1-1	CASSWGQGNTEAFF	TGCGCCAGCAGCTGGGGACAGGGGAACACTGAAGCTTTCTTT
-	TRBV7-3	-	TRBJ1-2	CASSPTDSNYGYTF	TGTGCCAGCAGCCCAACGGACAGTAACTATGGCTACACCTTC
-	TRBV5-1	few	TRBJ2-2	CASSLVTDTGELFF	TGCGCCAGCAGCTTGGTGACAGACACCGGGGAGCTGTTTTTT
-	TRBV5-1	-	TRBJ1-1	CASSNQGGTEAFF	TGCGCCAGCAGTAATCAAGGGGGCACTGAAGCTTTCTTT
TRBD1	TRBV28	once	TRBJ1-4	CASSFQGGREKLFF	TGTGCCAGCAGTTTTCAGGGGGGAAGGGAAAAACTGTTTTTT
TRBD2	TRBV9	-	TRBJ2-3	CASSVEVGRTQYF	TGTGCCAGCAGCGTAGAGGTCGGGAGGACGCAGTATTTT
TRBD1	TRBV7-8	-	TRBJ1-1	CASRNTGGTEAFF	TGTGCCAGCAGGAATACAGGGGGAACTGAAGCTTTCTTT
TRBD2	TRBV6-5	many	TRBJ2-7	CASSYSLAGGYEQYF	TGTGCCAGCAGTTACTCGTTAGCGGGAGGCTACGAGCAGTACTTC
-	TRBV5-1	-	TRBJ2-1	CASSAGTISGEQFF	TGCGCCAGCAGCGCCGGGACAATAAGCGGTGAGCAGTTCTTC
TRBD2	TRBV3-1/TRBV3-2	-	TRBJ2-1	CASSQLAGGPHEQFF	TGTGCCAGCAGCCAACTAGCGGGAGGGCCTCATGAGCAGTTCTTC
-	TRBV20-1	-	TRBJ2-3	CSASRGGGTDTQYF	TGCAGTGCTAGTAGGGGAGGGGGAACAGATACGCAGTATTTT
TRBD2	TRBV27	-	TRBJ2-1	CASSTGTSFNNEQFF	TGTGCCAGCAGTACCGGGACTAGTTTTAACAATGAGCAGTTCTTC
TRBD2	TRBV7-2	-	TRBJ2-2	CASSIPGLTSGELFF	TGTGCCAGCAGCATACCGGGACTAACATCCGGGGAGCTGTTTTTT
-	TRBV5-6	-	TRBJ1-2	CASTDNSGDGYTF	TGTGCCAGCACCGACAATTCGGGGGACGGCTACACCTTC
-	TRBV6-2/TRBV6-3	-	TRBJ2-5	CASSYSTTRGQETQYF	TGTGCCAGCAGTTACTCCACTACCCGCGGCCAAGAGACCCAGTACTTC
-	TRBV18	once	TRBJ1-1	CASSSGEDTEAFF	TGTGCCAGCTCAAGCGGGGAGGACACTGAAGCTTTCTTT
TRBD1	TRBV9	-	TRBJ1-6	CASSVGTGDNSPLHF	TGTGCCAGCAGCGTTGGGACAGGGGATAATTCACCCCTCCACTTT
-	TRBV5-1	-	TRBJ1-2	CASSLGRPEDGYTF	TGCGCCAGCAGCTTGGGGAGGCCCGAGGATGGCTACACCTTC
-	TRBV18	-	TRBJ1-2	CASSPPLMEGYTF	TGTGCCAGCTCACCACCGCTCATGGAGGGCTACACCTTC
TRBD2	TRBV29-1	-	TRBJ2-7	CSVAGGVSYEQYF	TGCAGCGTTGCGGGGGGTGTATCCTACGAGCAGTACTTC
-	TRBV18	-	TRBJ1-3	CASSPAGGGTGNTIYF	TGTGCCAGCTCACCGGCCGGCGGAGGCACTGGAAACACCATATATTTT
TRBD2	TRBV24-1	-	TRBJ2-3	CATSASGAGRDTQYF	TGTGCCACCAGTGCTAGCGGAGCAGGTAGAGATACGCAGTATTTT
-	TRBV7-8	-	TRBJ2-2	CASSSTSNTGELFF	TGTGCCAGCAGCTCAACTTCGAACACCGGGGAGCTGTTTTTT
-	TRBV11-2	-	TRBJ1-3	CASRLPSGNTIYF	TGTGCCAGCAGACTACCCTCTGGAAACACCATATATTTT
TRBD1	TRBV7-9	-	TRBJ2-2	CASSQLRQGHGELFF	TGTGCCAGCAGCCAATTGCGACAGGGTCACGGGGAGCTGTTTTTT
-	TRBV7-9	-	TRBJ1-6	CASSRYNSPLHF	TGTGCCAGCAGCCGCTATAATTCACCCCTCCACTTT
TRBD1	TRBV18	-	TRBJ1-2	CASSPKSTGGGGYTF	TGTGCCAGCTCACCAAAATCCACAGGGGGCGGAGGCTACACCTTC
-	TRBV19	-	TRBJ2-3	CASSIDGYTDTQYF	TGTGCCAGTAGTATAGACGGGTACACAGATACGCAGTATTTT
-	TRBV5-1	-	TRBJ2-5	CASSRTETQETQYF	TGCGCCAGCAGCCGGACAGAAACACAAGAGACCCAGTACTTC
-	TRBV28	-	TRBJ1-5	CASSLQTNQPQHF	TGTGCCAGCAGTTTGCAGACAAATCAGCCCCAGCATTTT
-	TRBV3-1/TRBV3-2	-	TRBJ1-4	CASSLDSYNEKLFF	TGTGCCAGCAGCCTGGACAGTTACAATGAAAAACTGTTTTTT
TRBD1	TRBV18	-	TRBJ1-2	CASSPRSTGKADGGYGYTF	TGTGCCAGCTCACCCCGCTCGACAGGGAAGGCTGACGGCGGCTATGGCTACACCTTC
-	TRBV19	-	TRBJ2-5	CASSIVEAGYQETQYF	TGTGCCAGTAGTATAGTCGAGGCGGGGTACCAAGAGACCCAGTACTTC
-	TRBV7-3	-	TRBJ2-3	CASSFGYTDTQYF	TGTGCCAGCAGCTTCGGTTACACAGATACGCAGTATTTT
-	TRBV5-4	-	TRBJ2-1	CASSFSGDNEQFF	TGTGCCAGCAGCTTTAGTGGAGACAATGAGCAGTTCTTC
TRBD2	TRBV9	-	TRBJ2-6	CASSVGLAGYSGANVLTF	TGTGCCAGCAGCGTAGGACTAGCGGGGTACTCTGGGGCCAACGTCCTGACTTTC